This T cell receptor (beta chain) was recorded in a study of OX40 agonist ivuxolimab in advanced cancers. This clone was seen once. Germline V gene data show CDR1 as MRHNA and CDR2 as SNTAGT. V was shortened by 3 bases and J by 2 bases, with 12 bases between the two germline ends. The CDR3 covers 15 residues. Profiled with immunoSEQ multiplex PCR; TCRdb holds only in-frame clones, not every one. The sample records tens of thousands of clones, about 88% being singletons. This receptor was taken from an adult with an advanced solid tumor such as melanoma, head and neck, liver or kidney cancer. Sequencing used CD4+ or CD8+ T cells sorted from blood, obtained in a trial of the OX40 agonist ivuxolimab. The V call is TRBV6-4, the J call TRBJ2-3; no definite D call. In nucleotides, the CDR3 is TGTGCCAGCAGTGAAAGACGCCAGTACACAGATACGCAGTATTTT. Residues: CASSERRQYTDTQYF.